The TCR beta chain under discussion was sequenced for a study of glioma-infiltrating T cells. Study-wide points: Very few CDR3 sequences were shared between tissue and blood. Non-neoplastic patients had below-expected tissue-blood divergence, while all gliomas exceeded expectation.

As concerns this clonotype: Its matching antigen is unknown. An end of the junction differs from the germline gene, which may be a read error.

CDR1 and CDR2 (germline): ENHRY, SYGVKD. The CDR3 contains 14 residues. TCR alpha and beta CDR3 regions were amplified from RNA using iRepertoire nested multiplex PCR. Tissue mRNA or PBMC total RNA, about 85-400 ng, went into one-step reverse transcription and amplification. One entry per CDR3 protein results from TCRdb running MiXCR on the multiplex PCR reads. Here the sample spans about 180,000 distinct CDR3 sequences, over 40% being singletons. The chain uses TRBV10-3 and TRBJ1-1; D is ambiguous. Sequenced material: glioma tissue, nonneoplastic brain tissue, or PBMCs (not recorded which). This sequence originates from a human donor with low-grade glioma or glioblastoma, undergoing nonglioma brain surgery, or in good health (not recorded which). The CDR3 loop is CAISESTGGERDLF. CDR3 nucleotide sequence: TGTGCCATCAGTGAGTCTACGGGAGGTGAACGAGATTTGTTT.